This passage covers 14 T cell receptor beta chains from one sample sequenced in a study of breast tumors, draining lymph nodes, adjacent tissues. TCRdb independently ran MiXCR on the multiplex PCR reads; one entry per CDR3 protein. The repertoire holds roughly 130,000 distinct CDR3 sequences, with around 20% as singletons. Samples came from axillary lymph nodes draining the breast cancer. The sample was axillary lymph node tissue. The receptors shown here come from a female donor with breast cancer. Some clones in this sample may be carry-over from other donors' samples.

This clonotype was seen repeatedly, ten times or more. The V call is TRBV6-5, the J call TRBJ2-1; possible D gene TRBD1, 6 bases. With 5 bases removed from V and 0 bases from J, the gap between germline ends came to 11 bases. Germline values: CDR1 MNHEY, CDR2 SVGAGI. This CDR3 spans 15 amino acids. CDR3 DNA: TGTGCCAGCAGTAAACAAGGGGGCTCCTACAATGAGCAGTTCTTC. Protein product: CASSKQGGSYNEQFF.

With respect to this clonotype: The junction shows a germline mismatch at one end, possibly a read error. J is TRBJ2-7 and V is TRBV3-1; the D gene is possibly TRBD1 (6 bases). This CDR3 has 14 amino acids. In germline, CDR1 is LGHDT, CDR2 YNNKEL (reference sequence). The CDR3 DNA is TGTGCCGGCAGCCGGGACACCCGCTCCTACGAGCAGTACTTC. As protein: CAGSRDTRSYEQYF.

The CDR3 here is CASSLGLGQGNEQFF. The CDR3 nucleotides read TGCGCCAGCAGCTTGGGATTGGGACAGGGAAATGAGCAGTTCTTC. The chain is built from TRBV5-1 and TRBJ2-1; 9 bases map to TRBD1. CDR3 length equals 15 residues. Germline-derived CDR1 and CDR2 are SGHRS and YFSETQ. V lost 0 bases and J lost 7; bases outside the gene matches: 5.

In its sample, this clonotype was seen many times. This rearrangement joins TRBV4-1 to TRBJ2-1; TRBD2 might be the D (5 bases). The germline CDR1 and CDR2 sequences are MGHRA and YSYEKL. This CDR3 spans 18 amino acids. V was cut by 2 bases and J by 4 bases, with 21 bases left in between. CDR3 residues: CASSQSFLDSANYNEQFF. As DNA, the CDR3 is TGCGCCAGCAGCCAATCCTTCCTGGACTCCGCGAATTACAATGAGCAGTTCTTC.

The table lists this clonotype with many counts. The chain is built from TRBV20-1 and TRBJ2-7, with 11 bases that match TRBD2. CDR1 is DFQATT and CDR2 is SNEGSKA in the germline V gene (reference sequence). The CDR3 loop spans 15 amino acids. V was pared by 6 bases and J by 2 bases, with 9 bases of the junction left unmatched. Here the CDR3 reads CSARTSGSSAYEQYF. The CDR3 nucleotides read TGCAGTGCCCGGACTAGCGGGTCGAGCGCCTACGAGCAGTACTTC.

As concerns this clonotype: It may be a read error: a sequence one base away is much more abundant. The V and J genes are TRBV6-2 or TRBV6-3 and TRBJ2-7; D is uncertain. Trimming shortened V by 2 bases and J by 2 bases, and 13 bases separated the two germline ends. Germline V gives CDR1 MNHEY, CDR2 SVGEGT. The CDR3 sequence is 15 residues long. As DNA, the CDR3 is TGTGCCAGCAGTTACCTAGACCCCTTTACCTACGAGCAGTACTTC. As protein: CASSYLDPFTYEQYF.

This clonotype was picked up many times. This chain joins TRBV10-3 and TRBJ2-1, with TRBD2 matching over 10 bases. V lost 4 bases, J lost 4 bases, and 4 bases stayed unmatched. CDR3 length equals 15 residues. From germline, CDR1 is ENHRY and CDR2 SYGVKD. The CDR3 nucleotides read TGTGCCATCAGTGGTCTAGCGGGAGAATACAATGAGCAGTTCTTC. As protein: CAISGLAGEYNEQFF.

This clonotype was seen a few times. The chain uses TRBV3-1 and TRBJ2-5; D is ambiguous. Germline assignment: CDR1 LGHDT and CDR2 YNNKEL (reference sequence). Trimming shortened V by 1 base and J by 0 bases, and 9 bases separated the two germline ends. This CDR3 comprises 15 residues. The CDR3: CASSQGYYDQETQYF. The CDR3 DNA reads as TGTGCCAGCAGCCAAGGCTATTATGACCAAGAGACCCAGTACTTC.

This clonotype was recorded at least ten times. CDR3 amino acids: CATSESGVMEKLFF. CDR3 in DNA: TGTGCCACCAGTGAGTCAGGGGTTATGGAAAAACTGTTTTTT. The chain is built from TRBV24-1 and TRBJ1-4; a weak D match, TRBD1 (6 bases). The CDR3 loop spans 14 amino acids. Germline CDR1 KGHDR, CDR2 SFDVKD. V was shortened by 4 bases and J by 8 bases, with 13 bases between the two germline ends.

This clonotype was seen ten or more times. The chain links TRBV19 to TRBJ2-7, with a possible D match to TRBD2 (7 bases). The CDR3 is 12 residues long. Germline loops: CDR1 LNHDA, CDR2 SQIVND (reference sequence). V was shortened by 5 bases and J by 5 bases, with 10 bases between the two germline ends. The CDR3 nucleotides are TGTGCCAGTAGTGAAGGGGGGGACGAGCAGTACTTC. It specifies CASSEGGDEQYF.

This clonotype was recorded at least ten times. The rearrangement uses TRBV5-8 and TRBJ2-3; D is perhaps TRBD2 (6 bases). CDR3 length: 15 amino acids. V gave up 0 bases and J gave up 0 bases, with 8 bases separating them. Germline loops: CDR1 SGHTS, CDR2 YDEGEE. CDR3 nucleotides: TGTGCCAGCAGCTTGGTTCGGGGGAGCACAGATACGCAGTATTTT. It is translated as CASSLVRGSTDTQYF. Complete variable domain (other parts from reference TRBV5-8 and TRBJ2-3): EAGVTQSPTHLIKTRGQQATLRCSPISGHTSVYWYQQALGLGLQFLLWYDEGEERNRGNFPPRFSGRQFPNYSSELNVNALELEDSALYLCASSLVRGSTDTQYFGPGTRLTVL.

This clonotype was seen ten or more times. This chain links TRBV19 with TRBJ2-3; D is unresolved. V was cut by 2 bases and J by 2 bases, with 8 bases left in between. This CDR3 has 14 residues. The germline CDR1 and CDR2 sequences are LNHDA and SQIVND (reference sequence). CDR3 in DNA: TGTGCCAGTAGTATACTAGTCTACACAGATACGCAGTATTTT. As protein: CASSILVYTDTQYF.

This clonotype was found many times. The rearrangement joins TRBV20-1 to TRBJ1-5; no clear D. Trimming removed 4 bases at V and 4 bases at J, with 20 bases between. This CDR3 region has 16 residues. CDR1 and CDR2 from the germline V gene are DFQATT and SNEGSKA (reference sequence). The CDR3 sequence is CSAIPPTGRINQPQHF. CDR3 nucleotide sequence: TGCAGTGCTATTCCACCAACCGGACGGATAAATCAGCCCCAGCATTTT.

This clonotype was counted at least ten times. The CDR3, as DNA: TGTGCCAGCAGTTCTAGCAATGAGCAGTTCTTC. Translation gives CASSSSNEQFF. V usage is TRBV28 and J usage is TRBJ2-1; D remains ambiguous. Germline V gene lookup returns CDR1 MDHEN and CDR2 SYDVKM. The CDR3 consists of 11 residues. The V and J ends lost 4 bases and 6 bases respectively, with 4 bases between them.